Listed here is a single T cell receptor beta chain. As yet, its antigen is unknown. The method was immunoSEQ multiplex PCR; TCRdb's version includes in-frame clones alone and lacks a portion of them. The table lists about 820,000 clones, 92% of them singletons. The naive CD8 population came from CD45RO-negative cells selected for CCR7, without terminally differentiated effector memory CD45RA+ cells. The V and J ends lost 3 bases and 4 bases, in that order; junction bases with no gene match: 12. This CDR3 has 18 amino acids. From germline, CDR1 is MDHEN and CDR2 SYDVKM. These data belong to a study of shared clonotypes between healthy human individuals. Study-wide results and limits: The study found lower generation probabilities in non-shared clonotypes than in those shared by all four donors. Among donors, sharing of clonotypes was expected to be affected by sequencing depth.

J is TRBJ2-1 and V is TRBV28; 10 bases match TRBD2. Sequencing was carried out using naive CD8+ T cells sorted from blood. This receptor was taken from a man in his thirties or forties in good health. DNA for the CDR3: TGTGCCAGCAGTTTCGGGCTAGCGGGGGTCATGGCTTACAATGAGCAGTTCTTC. This encodes CASSFGLAGVMAYNEQFF.